The TCR beta chain under discussion was sequenced for a study of T cell responses to AZD1222 COVID-19 vaccine. Study-level points and caveats: Just six AZD1222 recipients were seropositive at baseline.

This clone was picked up one time. Its specificity is not known. The data were produced by immunoSEQ multiplex PCR, yet TCRdb's version contains in-frame clones alone and is incomplete. The top ten hold approximately 6.6% of the sample, which has 95,000 to 150,000 clones, approximately 85% seen once. Germline CDR1 SGHVS, CDR2 FQNEAQ. This CDR3 is built from 16 residues. Trimming cost V 5 bases and J 1 base, with 18 bases left between them. The source material was peripheral blood, sampled on day 0 of AZD1222 vaccination. The rearrangement joins TRBV7-8 to TRBJ2-7; either TRBD1 or TRBD2 may fit D (6 bases each). The TCR sequence derives from an adult in good health. This CDR3 is CASSRGGGTGSYEQYF. In nucleotides, the CDR3 is TGTGCCAGCAGCCGAGGGGGTGGGACTGGATCCTACGAGCAGTACTTC. Full variable domain (rest looked up from reference TRBV7-8 and TRBJ2-7): GAGVSQSPRYKVAKRGQDVALRCDPISGHVSLFWYQQALGQGPEFLTYFQNEAQLDKSGLPSDRFFAERPEGSVSTLKIQRTQQEDSAVYLCASSRGGGTGSYEQYFGPGTRLTVT.